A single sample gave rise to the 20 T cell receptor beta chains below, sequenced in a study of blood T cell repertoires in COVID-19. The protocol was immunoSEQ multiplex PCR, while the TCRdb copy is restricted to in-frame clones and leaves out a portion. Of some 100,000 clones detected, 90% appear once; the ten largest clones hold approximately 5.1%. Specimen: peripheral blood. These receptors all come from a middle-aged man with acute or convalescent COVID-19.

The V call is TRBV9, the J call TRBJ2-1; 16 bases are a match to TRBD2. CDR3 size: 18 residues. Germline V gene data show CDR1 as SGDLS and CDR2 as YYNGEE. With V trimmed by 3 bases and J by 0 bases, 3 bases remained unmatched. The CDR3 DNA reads TGTGCCAGCAGCGCGGGACTAGCGGGAGGGCCCTCCTACAATGAGCAGTTCTTC. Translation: CASSAGLAGGPSYNEQFF.

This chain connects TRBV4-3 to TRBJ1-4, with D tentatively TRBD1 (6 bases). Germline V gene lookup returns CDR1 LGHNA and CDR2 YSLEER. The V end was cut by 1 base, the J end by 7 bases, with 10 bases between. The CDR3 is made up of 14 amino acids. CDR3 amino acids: CASSQGIQGEKLFF. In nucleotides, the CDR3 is TGCGCCAGCAGCCAAGGAATACAGGGTGAAAAACTGTTTTTT.

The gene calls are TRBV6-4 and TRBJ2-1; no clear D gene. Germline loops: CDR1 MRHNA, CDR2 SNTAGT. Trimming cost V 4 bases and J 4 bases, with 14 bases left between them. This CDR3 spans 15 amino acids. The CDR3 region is CASSVSPQLYNEQFF. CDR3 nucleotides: TGTGCCAGCAGTGTGTCTCCACAGCTTTACAATGAGCAGTTCTTC.

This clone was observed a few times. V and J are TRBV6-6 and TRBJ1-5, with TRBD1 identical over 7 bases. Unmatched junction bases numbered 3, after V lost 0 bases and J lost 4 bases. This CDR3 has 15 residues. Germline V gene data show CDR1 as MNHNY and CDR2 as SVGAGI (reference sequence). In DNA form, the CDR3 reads TGTGCCAGCAGTTACTCATCACAGGGGAATCAGCCCCAGCATTTT. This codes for CASSYSSQGNQPQHF.

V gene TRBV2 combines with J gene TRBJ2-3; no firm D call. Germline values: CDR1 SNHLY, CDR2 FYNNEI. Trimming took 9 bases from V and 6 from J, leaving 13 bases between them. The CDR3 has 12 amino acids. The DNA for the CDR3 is TGTGCCAGTAGAGTAACCGAGGATACGCAGTATTTT. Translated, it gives CASRVTEDTQYF. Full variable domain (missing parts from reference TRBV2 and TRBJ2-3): EPEVTQTPSHQVTQMGQEVILRCVPISNHLYFYWYRQILGQKVEFLVSFYNNEISEKSEIFDDQFSVERPDGSNFTLKIRSTKLEDSAMYFCASRVTEDTQYFGPGTRLTVL.

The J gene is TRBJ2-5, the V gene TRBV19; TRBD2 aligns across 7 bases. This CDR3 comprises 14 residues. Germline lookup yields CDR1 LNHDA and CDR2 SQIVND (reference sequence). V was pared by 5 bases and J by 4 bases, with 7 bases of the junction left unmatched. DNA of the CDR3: TGTGCCAGTAGTTCATGGGTAGCGGGAGAGACCCAGTACTTC. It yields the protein CASSSWVAGETQYF. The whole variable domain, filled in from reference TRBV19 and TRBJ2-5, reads DGGITQSPKYLFRKEGQNVTLSCEQNLNHDAMYWYRQDPGQGLRLIYYSQIVNDFQKGDIAEGYSVSREKKESFPLTVTSAQKNPTAFYLCASSSWVAGETQYFGPGTRLLVL.

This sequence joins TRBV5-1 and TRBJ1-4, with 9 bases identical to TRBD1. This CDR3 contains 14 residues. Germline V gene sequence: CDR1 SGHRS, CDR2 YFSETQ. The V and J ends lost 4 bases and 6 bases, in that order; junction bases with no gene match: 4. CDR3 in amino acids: CASSPGQGYEKLFF. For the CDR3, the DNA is TGCGCCAGCAGCCCGGGACAGGGTTATGAAAAACTGTTTTTT.

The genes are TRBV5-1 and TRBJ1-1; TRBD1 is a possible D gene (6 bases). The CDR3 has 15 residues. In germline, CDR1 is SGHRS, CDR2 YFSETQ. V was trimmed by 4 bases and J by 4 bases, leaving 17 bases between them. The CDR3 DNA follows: TGCGCCAGCAGCCGTGACAGGACCCACGGCACTGAAGCTTTCTTT. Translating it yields CASSRDRTHGTEAFF.

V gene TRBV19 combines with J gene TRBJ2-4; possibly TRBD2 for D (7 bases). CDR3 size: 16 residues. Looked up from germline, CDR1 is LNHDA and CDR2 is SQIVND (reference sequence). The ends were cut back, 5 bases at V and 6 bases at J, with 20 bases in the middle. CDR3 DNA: TGTGCCAGTAGTCCAACGAGACAGGTAGCGGGAAACATTCAGTACTTC. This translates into CASSPTRQVAGNIQYF.

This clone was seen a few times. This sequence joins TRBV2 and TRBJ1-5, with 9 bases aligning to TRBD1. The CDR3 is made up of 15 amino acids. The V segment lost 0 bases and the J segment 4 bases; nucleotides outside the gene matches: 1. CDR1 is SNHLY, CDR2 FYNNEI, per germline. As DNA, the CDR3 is TGTGCCAGCAGTGAAGCGGACAGGGGAAATCAGCCCCAGCATTTT. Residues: CASSEADRGNQPQHF.

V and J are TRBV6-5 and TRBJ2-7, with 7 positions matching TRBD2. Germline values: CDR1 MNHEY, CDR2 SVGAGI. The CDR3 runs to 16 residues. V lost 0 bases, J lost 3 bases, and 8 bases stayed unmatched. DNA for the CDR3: TGTGCCAGCAGTTACTCCTATCTGGGGGGGGGCTACGAGCAGTACTTC. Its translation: CASSYSYLGGGYEQYF.

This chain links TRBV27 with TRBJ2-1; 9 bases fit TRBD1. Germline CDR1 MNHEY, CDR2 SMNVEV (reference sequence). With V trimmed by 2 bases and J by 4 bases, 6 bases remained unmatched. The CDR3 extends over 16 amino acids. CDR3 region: CASSLTGTGLYNEQFF. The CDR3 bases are TGTGCCAGCAGTTTAACCGGGACAGGGCTTTACAATGAGCAGTTCTTC.

The CDR3 loop is CASSPGGRDTQYF. The CDR3 coding sequence is TGTGCCAGCAGCCCAGGAGGGAGAGATACGCAGTATTTT. The chain uses TRBV3-1 (or the pseudogene TRBV3-2) and TRBJ2-3; TRBD2 might be the D (6 bases). Germline-derived CDR1 and CDR2 are LGHDT and YNNKEL (reference sequence). This CDR3 contains 13 residues. Trimming took off 4 bases at V and 5 bases at J, with 10 bases between the two ends.

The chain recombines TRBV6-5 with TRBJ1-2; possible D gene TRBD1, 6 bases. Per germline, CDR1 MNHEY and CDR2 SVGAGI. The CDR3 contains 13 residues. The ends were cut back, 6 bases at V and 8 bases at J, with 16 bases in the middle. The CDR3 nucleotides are TGTGCCAGCAGGAGGGGGACGTGGGAAGGCTACACCTTC. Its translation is CASRRGTWEGYTF.

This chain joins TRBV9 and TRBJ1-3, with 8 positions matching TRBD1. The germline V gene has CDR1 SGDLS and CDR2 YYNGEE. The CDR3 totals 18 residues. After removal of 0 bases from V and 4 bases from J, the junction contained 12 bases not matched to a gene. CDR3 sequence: CASSVGLRTGFDGNTIYF. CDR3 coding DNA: TGTGCCAGCAGCGTAGGTCTTCGGACAGGGTTTGACGGAAACACCATATATTTT. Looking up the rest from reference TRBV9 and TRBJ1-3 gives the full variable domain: DSGVTQTPKHLITATGQRVTLRCSPRSGDLSVYWYQQSLDQGLQFLIQYYNGEERAKGNILERFSAQQFPDLHSELNLSSLELGDSALYFCASSVGLRTGFDGNTIYFGEGSWLTVV.

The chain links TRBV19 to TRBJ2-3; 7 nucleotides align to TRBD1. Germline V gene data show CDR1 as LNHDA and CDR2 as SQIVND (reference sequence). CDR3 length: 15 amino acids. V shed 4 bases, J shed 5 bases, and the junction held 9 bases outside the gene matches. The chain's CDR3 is CASSKGQGVGDTQYF. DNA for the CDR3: TGTGCCAGTAGTAAAGGTCAGGGGGTGGGAGATACGCAGTATTTT.

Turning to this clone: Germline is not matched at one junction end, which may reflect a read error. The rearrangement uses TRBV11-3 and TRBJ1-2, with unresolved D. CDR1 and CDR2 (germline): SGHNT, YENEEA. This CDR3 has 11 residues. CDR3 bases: TGTGCCAGCAGCCTAGACACAGCTCAAACCTTC. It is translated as CASSLDTAQTF.

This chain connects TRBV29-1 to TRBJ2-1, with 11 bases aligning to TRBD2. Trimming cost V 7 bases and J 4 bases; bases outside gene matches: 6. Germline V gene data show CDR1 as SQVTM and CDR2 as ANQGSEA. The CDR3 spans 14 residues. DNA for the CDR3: TGCAGCGCAGAGGGACTAGCGGTTTACAATGAGCAGTTCTTC. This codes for CSAEGLAVYNEQFF.

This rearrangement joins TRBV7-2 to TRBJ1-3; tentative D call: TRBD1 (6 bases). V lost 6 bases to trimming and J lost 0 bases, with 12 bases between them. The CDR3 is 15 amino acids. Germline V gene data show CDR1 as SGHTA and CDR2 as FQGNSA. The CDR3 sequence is CASRNRTVSGNTIYF. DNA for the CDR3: TGTGCCAGCAGAAACCGGACAGTCTCTGGAAACACCATATATTTT.

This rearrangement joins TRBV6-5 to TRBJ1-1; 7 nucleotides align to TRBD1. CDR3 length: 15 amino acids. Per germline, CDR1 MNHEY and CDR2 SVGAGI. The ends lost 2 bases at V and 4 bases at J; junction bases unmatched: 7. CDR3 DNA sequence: TGTGCCAGCAGTTACCCGACAGGGTTTAGCACTGAAGCTTTCTTT. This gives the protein CASSYPTGFSTEAFF.